One TCR beta chain is described in this entry. Antigen: not known. These data are taken from a study of T-cell reconstitution after alpha-beta-depleted transplantation in children. This CDR3 spans 16 amino acids. Per the germline V gene, CDR1 is LGHNA and CDR2 is YSLEER. Deletions cut 0 bases from V and 5 bases from J, with 14 bases between. Construction of the TCRbeta library involved unique molecular identifiers. One entry per CDR3 protein results from TCRdb running MiXCR on the PCR reads. The sample shows 500,000 to 750,000 distinct CDR3 sequences, 10% to 15% of them seen only once. General study findings and limits: At one year after transplant, newly produced T cells mostly accounted for T-cell counts and diversity.

The chain couples TRBV4-3 to TRBJ1-5; maybe TRBD1 (5 bases). The sequences come from PBMCs, mostly from graft donor cells, collected 360 days after TCRalphabeta/CD19-depleted stem cell transplant. The source of this sequence is a male patient younger than 18 who had a stem cell transplant for acute myeloid leukemia, so the T cells may come from the graft donor. For the CDR3, the DNA is TGCGCCAGCAGCCAAGAGTTCGGCAGGGCGGATCAGCCCCAGCATTTT. Translating gives CASSQEFGRADQPQHF.